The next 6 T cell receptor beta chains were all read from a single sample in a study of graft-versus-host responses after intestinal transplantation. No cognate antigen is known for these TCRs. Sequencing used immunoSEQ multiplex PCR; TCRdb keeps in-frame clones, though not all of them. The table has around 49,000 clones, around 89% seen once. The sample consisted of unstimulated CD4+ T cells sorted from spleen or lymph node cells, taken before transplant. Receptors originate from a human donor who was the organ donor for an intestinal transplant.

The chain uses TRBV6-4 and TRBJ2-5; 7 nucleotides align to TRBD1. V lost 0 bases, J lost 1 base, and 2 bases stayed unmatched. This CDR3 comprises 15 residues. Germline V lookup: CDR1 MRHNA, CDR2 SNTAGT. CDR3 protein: CASSDSGQVQETQYF. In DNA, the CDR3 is TGTGCCAGCAGTGACTCTGGACAGGTCCAAGAGACCCAGTACTTC.

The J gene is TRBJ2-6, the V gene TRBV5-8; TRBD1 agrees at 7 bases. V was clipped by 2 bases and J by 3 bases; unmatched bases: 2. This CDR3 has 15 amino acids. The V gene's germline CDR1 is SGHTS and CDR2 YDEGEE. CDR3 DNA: TGTGCCAGCAGCTTCACAGGGGTTGGGGCCAACGTCCTGACTTTC. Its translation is CASSFTGVGANVLTF.

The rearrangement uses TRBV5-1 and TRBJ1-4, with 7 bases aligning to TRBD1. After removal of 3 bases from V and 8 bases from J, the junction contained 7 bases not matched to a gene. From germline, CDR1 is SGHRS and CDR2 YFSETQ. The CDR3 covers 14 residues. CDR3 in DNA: TGCGCCAGCAGCTACCGACAGGGCCGGGAAAAACTGTTTTTT. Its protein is CASSYRQGREKLFF. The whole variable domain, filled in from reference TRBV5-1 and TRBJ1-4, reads KAGVTQTPRYLIKTRGQQVTLSCSPISGHRSVSWYQQTPGQGLQFLFEYFSETQRNKGNFPGRFSGRQFSNSRSEMNVSTLELGDSALYLCASSYRQGREKLFFGSGTQLSVL.

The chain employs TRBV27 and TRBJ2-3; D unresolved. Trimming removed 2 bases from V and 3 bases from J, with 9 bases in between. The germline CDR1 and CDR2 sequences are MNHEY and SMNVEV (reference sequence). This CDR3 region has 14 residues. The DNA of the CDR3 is TGTGCCAGCAGTTTACGGCAGGCAACAGATACGCAGTATTTT. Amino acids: CASSLRQATDTQYF.

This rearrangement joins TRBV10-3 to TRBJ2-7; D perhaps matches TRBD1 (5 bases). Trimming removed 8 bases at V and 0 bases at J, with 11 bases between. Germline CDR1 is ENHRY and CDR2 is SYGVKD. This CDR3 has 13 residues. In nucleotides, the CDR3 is TGTGCCATCTCCAGGGATAGCTCCTACGAGCAGTACTTC. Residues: CAISRDSSYEQYF.

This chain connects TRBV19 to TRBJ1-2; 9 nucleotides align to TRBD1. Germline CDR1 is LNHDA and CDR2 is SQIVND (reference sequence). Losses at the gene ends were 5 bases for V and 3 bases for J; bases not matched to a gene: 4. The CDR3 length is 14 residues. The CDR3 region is CASSLRQGDYGYTF. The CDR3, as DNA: TGTGCCAGTAGTCTTCGACAGGGGGACTATGGCTACACCTTC.